The 17 T cell receptor beta chains in this list originate from one sample, sequenced in a study of spatial heterogeneity in lung cancer. TCRdb re-called the 5' RACE reads with MiXCR, one entry per CDR3 protein. The sample includes about 5,100 distinct CDR3 sequences, approximately 6.6% seen only once; the top ten take approximately 19%. Study-level findings and limits: Mutation tallies in tumors tracked expanded intratumoral alpha and beta TCR counts.

The time point: sample taken at primary tumor resection. For these TCRs, the target antigens are not known. Specimen: lung tumor tissue, collected at surgery. These receptors were collected from a male donor with early-stage non-small cell lung cancer.

By share, this clonotype ranks as medium-sized. The chain combines TRBV6-1 with TRBJ2-7; 7 bases align to TRBD2. The CDR3 length is 11 residues. The germline CDR1 and CDR2 sequences are MNHNS and SASEGT. V lost 3 bases and J lost 11; bases outside the gene matches: 4. The DNA for the CDR3 is TGTGCCAGCAGTGACCCCCTAGCGGAGTACTTC. Amino acid sequence: CASSDPLAEYF.

This clonotype occurred many times. The rearrangement joins TRBV18 to TRBJ1-4; 8 bases agree with TRBD1. CDR1 is KGHSH, CDR2 LQKENI, per germline. J gave up 8 bases and V 5 bases, and 4 bases lay outside the gene matches. The CDR3 is made up of 13 amino acids. The CDR3 spells CASSGTGGEKLFF. CDR3 DNA: TGTGCCAGCTCAGGGACAGGAGGCGAAAAACTGTTTTTT.

This clonotype has ten or more counts. The chain couples TRBV7-2 to TRBJ2-5, with 14 bases that match TRBD2. Germline V gene data show CDR1 as SGHTA and CDR2 as FQGNSA. This CDR3 has 20 residues. Trimming removed 0 bases from V and 1 base from J; junction bases left unmatched: 10. CDR3 nucleotide sequence: TGTGCCAGCAGCTTAGCGAGAATTCGGACTAGCGGGGGGCTCCAAGAGACCCAGTACTTC. Translating gives CASSLARIRTSGGLQETQYF.

This clonotype was detected many times. This chain joins TRBV7-9 and TRBJ2-1; tentative D call: TRBD1 (8 bases). The CDR3 spans 18 residues. Looked up from germline, CDR1 is SEHNR and CDR2 is FQNEAQ (reference sequence). Trimming stripped 4 bases from V and 4 bases from J, with 23 bases between. The CDR3 sequence: CASSSTGVPGLKYNEQFF. CDR3 bases: TGTGCCAGCAGCTCGACAGGGGTCCCGGGACTAAAGTACAATGAGCAGTTCTTC.

This clonotype was observed at least ten times. V and J are TRBV5-1 and TRBJ2-1, with 14 bases matching TRBD2. CDR1 is SGHRS, CDR2 YFSETQ, per germline. This CDR3 comprises 15 residues. J gave up 10 bases and V 4 bases, and 7 bases lay outside the gene matches. In DNA, the CDR3 is TGCGCCAGCAGCCCTCCGGGACTAGCGGGAGCCGAGCAGTTCTTC. Protein: CASSPPGLAGAEQFF.

This clonotype was counted at least ten times. The V call is TRBV5-1, the J call TRBJ2-7; 9 nucleotides match TRBD1. The length of the CDR3 is 14 residues. With 1 base clipped from V and 6 bases from J, the junction kept 5 bases outside the gene matches. Per germline, CDR1 SGHRS and CDR2 YFSETQ. The CDR3 DNA reads as TGCGCCAGCAGCTTGAGACAGGGGGACATCGAGCAGTACTTC. Translated, it gives CASSLRQGDIEQYF.

This clonotype was detected ten times or more. This rearrangement joins TRBV5-1 to TRBJ2-2; TRBD2 matches 9 bases. The V segment lost 0 bases and the J segment 2 bases; nucleotides outside the gene matches: 2. Germline loops: CDR1 SGHRS, CDR2 YFSETQ. The CDR3 has 16 amino acids. CDR3: CASSLEAGGNTGELFF. In DNA, the CDR3 is TGCGCCAGCAGCTTGGAAGCGGGGGGCAACACCGGGGAGCTGTTTTTT.

This clonotype is judged large (0.1 to 1%). The J gene is TRBJ2-5, the V gene TRBV5-1; TRBD1 matches 9 bases. This CDR3 has 15 amino acids. V was clipped by 3 bases and J by 3 bases; unmatched bases: 6. Per germline, CDR1 SGHRS and CDR2 YFSETQ. The CDR3 reads CASSSLGQGKETQYF. The DNA for the CDR3 is TGCGCCAGCAGCTCGTTGGGACAGGGAAAAGAGACCCAGTACTTC.

This clonotype was found many times. The V call is TRBV20-1, the J call TRBJ2-7; perhaps TRBD2 as D (7 bases). Germline-derived CDR1 and CDR2 are DFQATT and SNEGSKA (reference sequence). The CDR3 length is 14 residues. The V and J ends lost 5 bases and 0 bases respectively, with 14 bases between them. The DNA of the CDR3 is TGCAGTGCTCTCAGGGGAGGGAGCTCCTACGAGCAGTACTTC. Translating gives CSALRGGSSYEQYF.

In its sample, this clonotype was seen many times. This chain uses TRBV18 with TRBJ2-6; D call uncertain. CDR3 length equals 16 residues. Germline CDR1 reads KGHSH; CDR2 reads LQKENI. V was cut by 2 bases and J by 3 bases, with 11 bases left in between. The chain's CDR3 is CASSPFHDGGANVLTF. CDR3 DNA sequence: TGTGCCAGCTCACCATTCCACGACGGTGGGGCCAACGTCCTGACTTTC. Looking up the rest from reference TRBV18 and TRBJ2-6 gives the full variable domain: NAGVMQNPRHLVRRRGQEARLRCSPMKGHSHVYWYRQLPEEGLKFMVYLQKENIIDESGMPKERFSAEFPKEGPSILRIQQVVRGDSAAYFCASSPFHDGGANVLTFGAGSRLTVL.

This clonotype is labeled medium-sized. The J gene is TRBJ2-7, the V gene TRBV28; 9 nucleotides align to TRBD2. V shed 6 bases, J shed 3 bases, and the junction held 6 bases outside the gene matches. Looked up from germline, CDR1 is MDHEN and CDR2 is SYDVKM. The length of the CDR3 is 14 residues. The CDR3 bases are TGTGCCAGCAGGACTAGCGGCCCTTTCTACGAGCAGTACTTC. This codes for CASRTSGPFYEQYF.

This clonotype was seen many times. The CDR3 spells CASKQGYNEQFF. CDR3 sequence (DNA): TGTGCCAGTAAACAGGGTTACAATGAGCAGTTCTTC. J is TRBJ2-1 and V is TRBV6-1; TRBD1 is a possible D gene (6 bases). The V gene's germline CDR1 is MNHNS and CDR2 SASEGT. V was cut by 9 bases and J by 4 bases, with 10 bases left in between. The CDR3 runs to 12 residues.

This clonotype was counted at least ten times. The rearrangement links TRBV9 to TRBJ2-4, with D uncertain. This CDR3 contains 13 residues. Germline loops: CDR1 SGDLS, CDR2 YYNGEE. V was shortened by 4 bases and J by 0 bases, with 5 bases between the two germline ends. CDR3: CASSNLAKNIQYF. The CDR3 DNA sequence: TGTGCCAGCAGCAATCTAGCCAAAAACATTCAGTACTTC.

This clonotype was seen ten or more times. The chain couples TRBV27 to TRBJ1-6; D gene uncertain. The CDR3 is 17 amino acids. Germline V gene lookup returns CDR1 MNHEY and CDR2 SMNVEV (reference sequence). V lost 2 bases, J lost 1 base, and 12 bases lay in between. DNA for the CDR3: TGTGCCAGCAGTTTAAGGCGGGGTGAGTCCTATAATTCACCCCTCCACTTT. As protein: CASSLRRGESYNSPLHF.

Many counts were recorded for this clonotype. The rearrangement uses TRBV6-6 and TRBJ1-2; TRBD1 agrees at 8 bases. Unmatched junction bases numbered 9, after V lost 5 bases and J lost 1 base. CDR3 length: 16 residues. The germline gives CDR1 MNHNY, CDR2 SVGAGI (reference sequence). The CDR3: CASSIQGAGSNYGYTF. The CDR3 DNA is TGTGCCAGCAGTATTCAGGGGGCAGGTAGTAACTATGGCTACACCTTC.

This clonotype was seen repeatedly, ten times or more. The V gene is TRBV3-1, the J gene TRBJ2-1; maybe TRBD2 (6 bases). Germline-derived CDR1 and CDR2 are LGHDT and YNNKEL (reference sequence). The length of the CDR3 is 15 residues. Trimming stripped 3 bases from V and 3 bases from J, with 12 bases between. This CDR3 is CASSQQTRGYNEQFF. CDR3 coding DNA: TGTGCCAGCAGCCAGCAGACTAGGGGCTACAATGAGCAGTTCTTC.

The table lists this clonotype with many counts. This chain links TRBV24-1 with TRBJ2-6; D perhaps matches TRBD2 (5 bases). Germline assignment: CDR1 KGHDR and CDR2 SFDVKD. CDR3 length: 14 residues. Trimming removed 3 bases from V and 3 bases from J, with 5 bases in between. The CDR3 DNA is TGTGCCACCAGTGATGGGAGTGGGGCCAACGTCCTGACTTTC. Its translation is CATSDGSGANVLTF.